The T cell receptor (beta chain) under discussion was sequenced for a study of blood T cell repertoires in COVID-19. As for the study in general: Samples of COVID-19 (acute and convalescent) were obtained from the United States, Italy and Spain. Nucleic acid was either cDNA or gDNA, and it came from T cells, B-cell-depleted T cells, or PBMCs.

The ends were cut back, 3 bases at V and 4 bases at J, with 9 bases in the middle. Germline values: CDR1 LNHDA, CDR2 SQIVND (reference sequence). This CDR3 region has 13 residues. In the authors' methods: Reference gene primers were amplified, and this amplification served to estimate nucleated cell counts. The protocol was immunoSEQ multiplex PCR, while the TCRdb copy is restricted to in-frame clones and leaves out a portion. V, J and clone size derive from that table, while D and trimming were established from the DNA sequence. The top ten clones hold less than 9% of a sample with around 70,000 clones, around 86% of them seen once.

This clonotype originated in a man aged 30 to 45 with acute or convalescent COVID-19. The sequenced sample consisted of peripheral blood. The chain has TRBV19 and TRBJ1-2, with D maybe TRBD1 (6 bases). The CDR3 reads CASSMRTVYGYTF. The CDR3 bases are TGTGCCAGTAGTATGAGGACAGTCTATGGCTACACCTTC.